A single sample gave rise to the 5 T cell receptor beta chains below, sequenced in a study of regulatory T cells in long-lasting Graves disease (dated by TCRdb to 2020 to 2023). Libraries came from multiplex PCR. Data came from an Illumina HiSeq 4000. TCR beta libraries were built with iRepertoire HTBI primers and Arm-PCR amplification of CDR3 regions. The public reads were quality trimmed at Q25 with fastp and then assembled into clones with MiXCR by TCRdb, keeping productive beta chains. Rows merge per CDR3 protein into single entries with the most common DNA and genes. The sample profile shows some 250,000 distinct CDR3 sequences; around 21% of them were found once. Roughly 13% of the sample is taken by the ten largest. In light of the paper, this sample's time point label describes: newly diagnosed GD, antithyroid drugs for less than 3 months. For both TCR sequencing and RNA sequencing, RNA was extracted from PBMCs in TRIzol.

The specimen comprised peripheral blood mononuclear cells (PBMCs), sampled at new diagnosis, from a patient treated with antithyroid drugs. All receptors derive from a female donor with Graves disease.

The V gene is TRBV2, the J gene TRBJ2-7; 15 bases agree with TRBD2. This CDR3 region has 18 residues. J gave up 0 bases and V 8 bases, and 11 bases lay outside the gene matches. Germline CDR1 reads SNHLY; CDR2 reads FYNNEI. In DNA form, the CDR3 reads TGTGCCAGCGAAATTTTTCCGGGACTAGCGGGGGGCTCCTACGAGCAGTACTTC. Translated, it gives CASEIFPGLAGGSYEQYF. The entire variable domain, with the rest obtained from reference TRBV2 and TRBJ2-7, is as follows: EPEVTQTPSHQVTQMGQEVILRCVPISNHLYFYWYRQILGQKVEFLVSFYNNEISEKSEIFDDQFSVERPDGSNFTLKIRSTKLEDSAMYFCASEIFPGLAGGSYEQYFGPGTRLTVT.

The chain is built from TRBV4-3 and TRBJ2-2, with D unclear. The CDR3 has 14 amino acids. V shed 0 bases and J shed 7 bases, with 9 bases lying between them. Germline V CDR1 and CDR2: LGHNA, YSLEER. The CDR3: CASSQERASGELFF. For the CDR3, the DNA is TGCGCCAGCAGCCAAGAAAGGGCTAGCGGGGAGCTGTTTTTT.

This clonotype was recorded many times. V and J are TRBV6-1 and TRBJ2-4, with 7 bases matching TRBD1. The CDR3 sequence is 17 residues long. The V gene end was trimmed by 6 bases and the J gene end by 0 bases; junction bases not matched to a gene: 11. Germline V gene lookup returns CDR1 MNHNS and CDR2 SASEGT. As DNA, the CDR3 is TGTGCCAGCAGCCACGCCGGGACAGCCCTAGCCAAAAACATTCAGTACTTC. Translating it yields CASSHAGTALAKNIQYF.

This clonotype was seen at least ten times. This chain uses TRBV14 with TRBJ1-1; 8 nucleotides agree with TRBD1. V gave up 5 bases and J gave up 7 bases; unmatched junction bases: 6. CDR1 and CDR2 (germline): SGHDN, FVKESK. This CDR3 comprises 13 residues. The CDR3 loop reads CASSNRDRHEAFF. The CDR3, as DNA: TGTGCCAGCAGCAACCGGGACAGGCATGAAGCTTTCTTT.

This clonotype was recorded a few times. The chain combines TRBV4-1 with TRBJ2-5; possible D gene TRBD2, 7 bases. Between the trimmed V and J ends, which lost 0 bases and 4 bases, there was a span of 18 bases. This CDR3 is built from 17 residues. Germline values: CDR1 MGHRA, CDR2 YSYEKL. The CDR3 sequence: CASSQEIDQRGGETQYF. CDR3 DNA sequence: TGCGCCAGCAGCCAAGAAATCGACCAGAGGGGGGGAGAGACCCAGTACTTC.